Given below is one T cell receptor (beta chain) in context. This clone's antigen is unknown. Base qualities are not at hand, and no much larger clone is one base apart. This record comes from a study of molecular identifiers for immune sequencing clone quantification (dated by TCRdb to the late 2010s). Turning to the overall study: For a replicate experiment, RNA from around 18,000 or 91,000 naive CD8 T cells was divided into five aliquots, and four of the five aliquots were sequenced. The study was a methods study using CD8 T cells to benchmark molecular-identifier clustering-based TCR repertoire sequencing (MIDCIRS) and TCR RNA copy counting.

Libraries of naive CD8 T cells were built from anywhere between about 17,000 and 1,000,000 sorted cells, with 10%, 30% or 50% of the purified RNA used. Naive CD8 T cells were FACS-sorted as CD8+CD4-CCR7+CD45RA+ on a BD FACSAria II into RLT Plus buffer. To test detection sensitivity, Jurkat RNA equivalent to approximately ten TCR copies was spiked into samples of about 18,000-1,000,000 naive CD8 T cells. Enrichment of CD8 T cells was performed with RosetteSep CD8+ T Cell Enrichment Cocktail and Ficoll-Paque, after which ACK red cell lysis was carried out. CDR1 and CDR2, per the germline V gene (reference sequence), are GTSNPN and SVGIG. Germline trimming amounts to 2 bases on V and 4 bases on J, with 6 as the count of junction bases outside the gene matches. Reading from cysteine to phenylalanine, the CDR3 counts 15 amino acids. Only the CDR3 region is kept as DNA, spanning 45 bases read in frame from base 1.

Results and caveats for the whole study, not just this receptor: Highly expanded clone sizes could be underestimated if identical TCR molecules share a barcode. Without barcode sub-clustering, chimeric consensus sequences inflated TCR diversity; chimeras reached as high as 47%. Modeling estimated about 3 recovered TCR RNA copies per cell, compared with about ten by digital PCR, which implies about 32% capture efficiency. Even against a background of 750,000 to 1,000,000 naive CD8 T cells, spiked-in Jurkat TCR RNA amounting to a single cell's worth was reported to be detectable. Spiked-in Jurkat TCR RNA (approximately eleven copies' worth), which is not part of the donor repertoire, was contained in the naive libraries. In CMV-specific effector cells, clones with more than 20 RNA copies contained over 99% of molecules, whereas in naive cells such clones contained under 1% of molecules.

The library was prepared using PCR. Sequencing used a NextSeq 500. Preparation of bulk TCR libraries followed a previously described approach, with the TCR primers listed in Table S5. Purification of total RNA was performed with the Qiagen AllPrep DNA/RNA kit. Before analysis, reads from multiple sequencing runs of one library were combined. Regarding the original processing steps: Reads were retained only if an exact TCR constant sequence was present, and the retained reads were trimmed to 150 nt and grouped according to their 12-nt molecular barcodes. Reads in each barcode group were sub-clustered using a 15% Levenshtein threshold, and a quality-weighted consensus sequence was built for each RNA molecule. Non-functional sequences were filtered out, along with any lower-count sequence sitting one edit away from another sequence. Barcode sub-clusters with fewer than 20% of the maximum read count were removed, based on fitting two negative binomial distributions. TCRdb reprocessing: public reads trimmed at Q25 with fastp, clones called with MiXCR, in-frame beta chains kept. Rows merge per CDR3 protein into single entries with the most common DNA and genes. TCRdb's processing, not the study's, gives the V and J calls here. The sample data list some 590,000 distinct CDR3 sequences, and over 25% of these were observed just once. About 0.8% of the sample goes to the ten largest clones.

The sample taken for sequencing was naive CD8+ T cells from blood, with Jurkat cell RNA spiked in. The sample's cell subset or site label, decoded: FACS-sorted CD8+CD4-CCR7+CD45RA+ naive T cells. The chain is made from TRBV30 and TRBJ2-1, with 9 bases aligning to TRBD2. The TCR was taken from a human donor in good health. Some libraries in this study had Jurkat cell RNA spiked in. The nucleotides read TGTGCCTGGAGTAGGCGGGAGGGATCGTACAATGAGCAGTTCTTC. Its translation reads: CAWSRREGSYNEQFF.